Below, one T cell receptor (beta chain) is given with its context. Its cognate antigen is unknown. Each of the patients experienced relapse following autologous stem cell transplantation, and their brentuximab vedotin exposure differed. This sample was included in a study of PD-1 blockade in classical Hodgkin lymphoma. Broader study findings: Nivolumab starters within 1 year of ASCT were excluded. Lower baseline TCR diversity was reported for newly diagnosed patients than for healthy donors.

Germline loops: CDR1 MNHNY, CDR2 SVGAGI (reference sequence). V dropped 6 bases and J dropped 8 bases, with 22 bases sitting between them. The CDR3 is made up of 15 amino acids. Produced via immunoSEQ multiplex PCR; TCRdb's table is partial and in-frame only. This repertoire shows about 62,000 clones, around 88% found once; its top ten account for under 15%. This chain connects TRBV6-6 to TRBJ1-2; a weak D match, TRBD1 (6 bases). The sequence was collected from a human donor with classical Hodgkin lymphoma. Here the sequenced sample was peripheral blood mononuclear cells (PBMCs), taken at baseline. The CDR3 DNA sequence: TGTGCCAGCAGCCCACAACGGTACAGGGTAAGAGGCTACACCTTC. Its protein product is CASSPQRYRVRGYTF.